This TCR beta chain was identified in a study of T cells in Graves' hyperthyroidism and ophthalmopathy. On the study more broadly: Peripheral blood was collected at initial diagnosis, before any treatment.

The CDR3 spans 14 residues. Germline CDR1 reads SGHAT; CDR2 reads FQNNGV. V lost 7 bases and J lost 4, with 15 bases in between. The definition of stable Graves' hyperthyroidism was no ophthalmopathy progression within 18 months. Using RNA transcripts as the source, TCR beta CDR3 regions were amplified. With the HTBI primer set, the TCR CDR3 went through a first round of RT-PCR. TCRdb itself ran the multiplex PCR reads through MiXCR, one entry per CDR3 protein. The profile shows around 300,000 distinct CDR3 sequences, roughly 15% of them singletons. Sequencing was carried out using blood. The clonotype comes from a woman aged 35 to 49 with Graves' hyperthyroidism. The chain uses TRBV11-2 and TRBJ2-3; D may be TRBD2 (7 bases). The CDR3: CASTTTGGPDTQYF. The CDR3, as DNA: TGTGCCAGCACTACAACGGGGGGCCCAGATACGCAGTATTTT.